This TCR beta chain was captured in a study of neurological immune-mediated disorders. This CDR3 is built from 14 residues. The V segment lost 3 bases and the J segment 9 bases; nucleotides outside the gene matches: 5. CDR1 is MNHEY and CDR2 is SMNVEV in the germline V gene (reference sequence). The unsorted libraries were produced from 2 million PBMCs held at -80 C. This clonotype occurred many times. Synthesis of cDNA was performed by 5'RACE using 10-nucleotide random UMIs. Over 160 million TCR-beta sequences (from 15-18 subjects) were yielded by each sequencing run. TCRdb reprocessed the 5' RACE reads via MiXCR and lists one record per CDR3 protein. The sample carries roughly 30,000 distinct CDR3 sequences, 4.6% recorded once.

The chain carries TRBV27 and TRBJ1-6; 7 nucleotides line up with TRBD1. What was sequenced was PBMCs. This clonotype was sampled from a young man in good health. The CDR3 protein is CASSFSGGVSPLHF. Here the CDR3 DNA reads TGTGCCAGCAGTTTCTCAGGGGGGGTTTCACCCCTCCACTTT.